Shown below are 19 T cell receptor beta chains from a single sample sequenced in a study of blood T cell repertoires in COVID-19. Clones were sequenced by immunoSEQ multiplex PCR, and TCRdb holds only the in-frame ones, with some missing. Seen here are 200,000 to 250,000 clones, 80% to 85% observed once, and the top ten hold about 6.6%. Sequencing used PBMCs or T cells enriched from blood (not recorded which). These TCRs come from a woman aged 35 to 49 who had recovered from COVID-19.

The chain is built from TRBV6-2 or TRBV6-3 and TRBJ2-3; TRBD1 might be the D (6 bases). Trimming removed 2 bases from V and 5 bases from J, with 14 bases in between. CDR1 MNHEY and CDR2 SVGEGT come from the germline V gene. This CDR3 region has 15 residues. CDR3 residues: CASSYSPETGDTQYF. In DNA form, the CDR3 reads TGTGCCAGCAGTTACAGCCCTGAGACAGGAGATACGCAGTATTTT.

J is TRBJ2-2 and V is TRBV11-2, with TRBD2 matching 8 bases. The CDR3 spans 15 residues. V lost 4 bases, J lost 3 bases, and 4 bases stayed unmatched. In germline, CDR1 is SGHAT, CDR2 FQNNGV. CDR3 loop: CASSSGLAYTGELFF. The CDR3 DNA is TGTGCCAGCAGCTCCGGACTAGCCTACACCGGGGAGCTGTTTTTT.

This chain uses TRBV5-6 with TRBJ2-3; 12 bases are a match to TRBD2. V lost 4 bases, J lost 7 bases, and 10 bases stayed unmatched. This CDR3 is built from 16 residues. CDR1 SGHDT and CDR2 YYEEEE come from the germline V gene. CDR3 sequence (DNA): TGTGCCAGCAGCCCCTCGACTAGCGGGAGAGCAAATACGCAGTATTTT. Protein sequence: CASSPSTSGRANTQYF.

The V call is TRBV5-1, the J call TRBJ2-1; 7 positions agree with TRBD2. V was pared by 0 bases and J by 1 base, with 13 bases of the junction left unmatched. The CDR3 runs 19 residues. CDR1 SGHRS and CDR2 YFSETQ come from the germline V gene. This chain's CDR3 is CASSLGSPRLAGSYNEQFF. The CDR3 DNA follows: TGCGCCAGCAGCTTGGGATCCCCCCGACTAGCAGGGTCCTACAATGAGCAGTTCTTC.

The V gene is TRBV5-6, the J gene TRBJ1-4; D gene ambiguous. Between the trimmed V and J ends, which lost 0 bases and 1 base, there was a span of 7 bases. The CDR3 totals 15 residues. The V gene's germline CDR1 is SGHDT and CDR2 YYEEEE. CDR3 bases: TGTGCCAGCAGCTTGGGCCGCGGAACTAATGAAAAACTGTTTTTT. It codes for CASSLGRGTNEKLFF.

The CDR3 loop is CASSLGLAVNTGELFF. The CDR3 region has the DNA TGTGCCAGCAGCTTAGGACTAGCGGTGAACACCGGGGAGCTGTTTTTT. J is TRBJ2-2 and V is TRBV11-3, with 9 bases aligning to TRBD2. Trimming removed 1 base from V and 1 base from J; junction bases left unmatched: 1. This CDR3 is built from 16 residues. Germline lookup yields CDR1 SGHNT and CDR2 YENEEA.

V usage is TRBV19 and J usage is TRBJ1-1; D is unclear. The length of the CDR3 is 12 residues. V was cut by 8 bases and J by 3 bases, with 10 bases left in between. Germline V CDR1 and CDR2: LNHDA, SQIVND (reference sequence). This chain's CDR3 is CASSYGDTEAFF. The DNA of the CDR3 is TGTGCCAGTTCGTACGGGGACACTGAAGCTTTCTTT.

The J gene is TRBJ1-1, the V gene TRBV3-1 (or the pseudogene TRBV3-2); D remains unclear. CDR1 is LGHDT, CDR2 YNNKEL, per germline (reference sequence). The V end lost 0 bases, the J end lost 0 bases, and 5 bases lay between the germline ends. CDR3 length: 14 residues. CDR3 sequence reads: CASSQEELNTEAFF. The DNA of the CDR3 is TGTGCCAGCAGCCAAGAGGAGTTGAACACTGAAGCTTTCTTT.

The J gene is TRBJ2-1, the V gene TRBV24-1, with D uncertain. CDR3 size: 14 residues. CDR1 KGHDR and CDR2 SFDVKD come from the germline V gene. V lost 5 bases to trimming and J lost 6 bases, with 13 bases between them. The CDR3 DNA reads TGTGCCACCAGTGGGAGCTTCGTGGGCAATGAGCAGTTCTTC. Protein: CATSGSFVGNEQFF.

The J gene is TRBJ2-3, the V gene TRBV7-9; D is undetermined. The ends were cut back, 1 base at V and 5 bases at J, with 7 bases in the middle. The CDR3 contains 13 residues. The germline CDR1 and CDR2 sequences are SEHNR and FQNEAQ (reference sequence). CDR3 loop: CASSLGSLDTQYF. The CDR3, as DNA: TGTGCCAGCAGCTTAGGTTCGTTAGATACGCAGTATTTT.

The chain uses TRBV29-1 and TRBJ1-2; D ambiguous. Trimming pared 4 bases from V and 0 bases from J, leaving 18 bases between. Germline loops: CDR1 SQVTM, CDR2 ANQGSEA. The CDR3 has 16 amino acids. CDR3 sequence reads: CSVGQPLRRANYGYTF. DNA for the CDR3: TGCAGCGTTGGCCAACCCCTAAGGAGGGCTAACTATGGCTACACCTTC.

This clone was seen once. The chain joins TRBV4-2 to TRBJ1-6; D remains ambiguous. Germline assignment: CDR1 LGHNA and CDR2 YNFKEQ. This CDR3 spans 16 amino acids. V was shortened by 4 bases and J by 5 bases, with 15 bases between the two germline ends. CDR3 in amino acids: CASSPGGSRDNSPLHF. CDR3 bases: TGTGCCAGCAGCCCGGGTGGCAGTCGGGATAATTCACCCCTCCACTTT.

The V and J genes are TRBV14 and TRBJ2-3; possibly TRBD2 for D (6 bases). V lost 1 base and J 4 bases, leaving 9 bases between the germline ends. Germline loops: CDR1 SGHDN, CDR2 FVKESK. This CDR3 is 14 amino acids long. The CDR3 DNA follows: TGTGCCAGCAGCCAAGCGGGAGAAGCAGATACGCAGTATTTT. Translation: CASSQAGEADTQYF.

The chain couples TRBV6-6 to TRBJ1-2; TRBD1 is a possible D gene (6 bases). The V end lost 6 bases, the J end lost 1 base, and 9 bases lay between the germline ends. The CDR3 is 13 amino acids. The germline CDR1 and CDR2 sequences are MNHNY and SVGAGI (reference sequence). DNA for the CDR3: TGTGCCAGCAGCCAGGACAGTAACTATGGCTACACCTTC. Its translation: CASSQDSNYGYTF.

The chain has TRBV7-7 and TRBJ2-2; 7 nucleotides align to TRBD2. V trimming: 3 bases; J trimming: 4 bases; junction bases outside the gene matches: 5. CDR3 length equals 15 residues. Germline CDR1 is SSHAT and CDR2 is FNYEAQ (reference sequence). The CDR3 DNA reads TGTGCCAGCAGCTTCAGCGGGAAGGGCACCGGGGAGCTGTTTTTT. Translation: CASSFSGKGTGELFF.

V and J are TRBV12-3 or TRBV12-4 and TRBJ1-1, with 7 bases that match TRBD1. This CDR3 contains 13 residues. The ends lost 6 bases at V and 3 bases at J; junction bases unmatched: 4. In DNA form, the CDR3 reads TGTGCCAGCAGCCTACAGGGGTACACTGAAGCTTTCTTT. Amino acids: CASSLQGYTEAFF.

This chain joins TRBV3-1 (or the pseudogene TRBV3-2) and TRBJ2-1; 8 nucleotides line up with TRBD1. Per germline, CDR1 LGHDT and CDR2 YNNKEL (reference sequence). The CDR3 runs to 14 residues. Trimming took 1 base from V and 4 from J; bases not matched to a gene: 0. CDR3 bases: TGTGCCAGCAGCCAAGGACAGGGGTACAATGAGCAGTTCTTC. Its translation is CASSQGQGYNEQFF.

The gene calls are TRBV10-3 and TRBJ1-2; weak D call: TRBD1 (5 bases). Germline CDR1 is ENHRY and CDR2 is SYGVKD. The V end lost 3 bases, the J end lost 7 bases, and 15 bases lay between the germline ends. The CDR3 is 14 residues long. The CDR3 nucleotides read TGTGCCATCAGTGACGACAGCCGGCGGGGTGGCTACACCTTC. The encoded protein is CAISDDSRRGGYTF.

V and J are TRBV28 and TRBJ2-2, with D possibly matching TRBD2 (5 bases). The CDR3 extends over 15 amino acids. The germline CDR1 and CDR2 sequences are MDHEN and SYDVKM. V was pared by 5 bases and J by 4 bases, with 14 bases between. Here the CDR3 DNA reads TGTGCCAGCAGTAGAAGCGGCGGACTCACCGGGGAGCTGTTTTTT. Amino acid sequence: CASSRSGGLTGELFF. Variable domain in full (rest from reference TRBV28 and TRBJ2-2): DVKVTQSSRYLVKRTGEKVFLECVQDMDHENMFWYRQDPGLGLRLIYFSYDVKMKEKGDIPEGYSVSREKKERFSLILESASTNQTSMYLCASSRSGGLTGELFFGEGSRLTVL.